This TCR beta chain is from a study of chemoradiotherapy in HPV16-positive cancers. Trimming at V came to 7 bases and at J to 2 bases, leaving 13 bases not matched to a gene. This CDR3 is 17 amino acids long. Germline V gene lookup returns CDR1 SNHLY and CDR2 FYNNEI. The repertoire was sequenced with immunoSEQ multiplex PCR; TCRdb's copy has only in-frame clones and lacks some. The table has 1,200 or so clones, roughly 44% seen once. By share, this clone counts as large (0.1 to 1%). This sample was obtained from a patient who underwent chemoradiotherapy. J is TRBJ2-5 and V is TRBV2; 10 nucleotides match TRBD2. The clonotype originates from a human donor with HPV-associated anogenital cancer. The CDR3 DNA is TGTGCCAGCATTCCCTTCTCTAGCGGGGGCCAACAAGAGACCCAGTACTTC. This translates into CASIPFSSGGQQETQYF.